These T cell receptor beta chains were read from a single sample in a study of shared clonotypes between healthy human individuals. Method: immunoSEQ multiplex PCR; TCRdb's copy keeps in-frame clones and lacks some. The sample lists under 650,000 clones, about 96% occurring once. Material for sequencing was naive CD4+ T cells sorted from blood. These receptors all stem from a woman aged 25 to 39 in good health. CDR3s include the opening cysteine and the closing phenylalanine or tryptophan. D genes are given only for firm matches. Part of the rows lack a size; the others show once, few, many or a class for expanded clones.

J gene: TRBJ2-5; D gene: TRBD2; clone size: NA; V gene: TRBV7-3; CDR3 protein: CASSLTSGSLETQYF; CDR3 DNA: TGTGCCAGCAGCTTAACTAGCGGGAGTTTAGAGACCCAGTACTTC
J gene: TRBJ1-2; D gene: NA; clone size: NA; V gene: TRBV5-4; CDR3 protein: CASSLESVIYGYTF; CDR3 DNA: TGTGCCAGCAGCTTGGAATCGGTAATCTATGGCTACACCTTC
J gene: TRBJ2-1; D gene: TRBD2; clone size: NA; V gene: TRBV18; CDR3 protein: CASSPPSSGKYNEQFF; CDR3 DNA: TGTGCCAGCTCACCACCGAGTAGCGGGAAATACAATGAGCAGTTCTTC
J gene: TRBJ1-6; D gene: NA; clone size: NA; V gene: TRBV19; CDR3 protein: CASSITEYNSPLHF; CDR3 DNA: TGTGCCAGTAGTATCACAGAGTATAATTCACCCCTCCACTTT
J gene: TRBJ2-2; D gene: NA; clone size: once; V gene: TRBV11-3; CDR3 protein: CASSPRLENTGELFF; CDR3 DNA: TGTGCCAGCAGCCCGAGACTGGAGAACACCGGGGAGCTGTTTTTT
J gene: TRBJ2-1; D gene: TRBD2; clone size: NA; V gene: TRBV25-1; CDR3 protein: CASSDISTGTRKQFF; CDR3 DNA: TGTGCCAGCAGTGATATATCTACCGGGACTAGAAAGCAGTTCTTC
J gene: TRBJ2-7; D gene: NA; clone size: NA; V gene: TRBV11-2; CDR3 protein: CASSLGFFEGTPYEQYF; CDR3 DNA: TGTGCCAGCAGCTTAGGGTTTTTCGAGGGTACTCCCTACGAGCAGTACTTC
J gene: TRBJ2-7; D gene: NA; clone size: few; V gene: TRBV7-9; CDR3 protein: CASSSLLRDSEQYF; CDR3 DNA: TGTGCCAGCAGCTCCCTCTTGAGGGATTCCGAGCAGTACTTC
J gene: TRBJ2-7; D gene: NA; clone size: NA; V gene: TRBV4-1; CDR3 protein: CASSQPGTNLYEQYF; CDR3 DNA: TGCGCCAGCAGCCAACCCGGGACGAACCTCTACGAGCAGTACTTC
J gene: TRBJ2-5; D gene: TRBD2; clone size: once; V gene: TRBV4-2; CDR3 protein: CASSPEVAGAMYF; CDR3 DNA: TGTGCCAGCAGCCCCGAGGTAGCGGGAGCTATGTACTTC
J gene: TRBJ2-1; D gene: NA; clone size: NA; V gene: TRBV19; CDR3 protein: CATRTGGAYNEQFF; CDR3 DNA: TGTGCCACCCGAACGGGGGGCGCCTACAATGAGCAGTTCTTC
J gene: TRBJ1-5; D gene: NA; clone size: few; V gene: TRBV30; CDR3 protein: CAWSVGYSNQPQHF; CDR3 DNA: TGTGCCTGGAGTGTTGGGTATAGCAATCAGCCCCAGCATTTT
J gene: TRBJ2-7; D gene: NA; clone size: NA; V gene: TRBV30; CDR3 protein: CAWSVTVSYEQYF; CDR3 DNA: TGTGCCTGGAGTGTTACGGTATCCTACGAGCAGTACTTC
J gene: TRBJ1-5; D gene: NA; clone size: NA; V gene: TRBV21-1; CDR3 protein: CASSKKSRGVGSQPQHF; CDR3 DNA: TGTGCCAGCAGCAAAAAGTCGAGGGGAGTGGGGTCACAGCCCCAGCATTTT
J gene: TRBJ1-5; D gene: NA; clone size: NA; V gene: TRBV7-9; CDR3 protein: CASSLGALSSQHF; CDR3 DNA: TGTGCCAGCAGCTTAGGGGCTCTCTCGTCCCAGCATTTT
J gene: TRBJ2-7; D gene: TRBD1; clone size: once; V gene: TRBV10-2; CDR3 protein: CASADPLRDRAYEQYF; CDR3 DNA: TGCGCCAGCGCCGACCCCCTGCGGGACAGGGCCTACGAGCAGTACTTC
J gene: TRBJ2-7; D gene: NA; clone size: NA; V gene: TRBV28; CDR3 protein: CASNSDRFEQYF; CDR3 DNA: TGTGCCAGCAATAGCGACAGGTTCGAGCAGTACTTC
J gene: TRBJ1-3; D gene: NA; clone size: NA; V gene: TRBV27; CDR3 protein: CASSLSYSGNTIYF; CDR3 DNA: TGTGCCAGCAGTTTATCCTACTCTGGAAACACCATATATTTT
J gene: TRBJ1-1; D gene: NA; clone size: NA; V gene: TRBV18; CDR3 protein: CASSPFQENTEAFF; CDR3 DNA: TGTGCCAGCTCACCATTTCAAGAGAACACTGAAGCTTTCTTT
J gene: TRBJ2-1; D gene: TRBD2; clone size: NA; V gene: TRBV5-4; CDR3 protein: CASSLGGRSYNEQFF; CDR3 DNA: TGTGCCAGCAGCTTGGGCGGGAGATCCTACAATGAGCAGTTCTTC
J gene: TRBJ2-7; D gene: TRBD1; clone size: NA; V gene: TRBV25-1; CDR3 protein: CASAPTGGSSYEQYF; CDR3 DNA: TGTGCCAGCGCACCCACAGGGGGGAGCTCCTACGAGCAGTACTTC
J gene: TRBJ2-7; D gene: TRBD1; clone size: NA; V gene: TRBV15; CDR3 protein: CATSNRGYEQYF; CDR3 DNA: TGTGCCACCAGCAACAGGGGGTACGAGCAGTACTTC
J gene: TRBJ1-2; D gene: NA; clone size: NA; V gene: TRBV29-1; CDR3 protein: CSGRTNYGYTF; CDR3 DNA: TGCAGCGGGAGGACTAACTATGGCTACACCTTC
J gene: TRBJ1-2; D gene: NA; clone size: NA; V gene: TRBV6-5; CDR3 protein: CASGRDNYGYTF; CDR3 DNA: TGTGCCAGCGGGCGGGATAACTATGGCTACACCTTC
J gene: TRBJ1-1; D gene: NA; clone size: NA; V gene: TRBV6-5; CDR3 protein: CASRRDKKMNTEAFF; CDR3 DNA: TGTGCCAGCAGGCGGGACAAAAAAATGAACACTGAAGCTTTCTTT
J gene: TRBJ2-7; D gene: NA; clone size: NA; V gene: TRBV27; CDR3 protein: CASSRDGHSYEQYF; CDR3 DNA: TGTGCCAGCAGTCGGGACGGCCACTCCTACGAGCAGTACTTC
J gene: TRBJ2-3; D gene: TRBD2; clone size: NA; V gene: TRBV7-2; CDR3 protein: CASSLESSGNTDTQYF; CDR3 DNA: TGTGCCAGCAGCTTAGAGTCTAGCGGGAACACAGATACGCAGTATTTT
J gene: TRBJ2-3; D gene: NA; clone size: NA; V gene: TRBV9; CDR3 protein: CASSVGGSTDTQYF; CDR3 DNA: TGTGCCAGCAGCGTAGGAGGGAGCACAGATACGCAGTATTTT
J gene: TRBJ1-1; D gene: NA; clone size: NA; V gene: TRBV2; CDR3 protein: CASSEMGEVTEAFF; CDR3 DNA: TGTGCCAGCAGTGAAATGGGTGAAGTCACTGAAGCTTTCTTT
J gene: TRBJ2-1; D gene: TRBD2; clone size: NA; V gene: TRBV29-1; CDR3 protein: CSVEGTSGSVEQFF; CDR3 DNA: TGCAGCGTTGAAGGGACTAGCGGGAGTGTCGAGCAGTTCTTC
J gene: TRBJ2-1; D gene: TRBD2; clone size: NA; V gene: TRBV4-1; CDR3 protein: CASSRGLAEAYNEQFF; CDR3 DNA: TGCGCCAGCAGCCGAGGGCTAGCGGAAGCCTACAATGAGCAGTTCTTC
J gene: TRBJ2-7; D gene: NA; clone size: NA; V gene: TRBV6-6; CDR3 protein: CASSYPGRQSYEQYF; CDR3 DNA: TGTGCCAGCAGTTACCCGGGACGGCAGTCCTACGAGCAGTACTTC
J gene: TRBJ2-1; D gene: TRBD2; clone size: NA; V gene: TRBV27; CDR3 protein: CASSLSRLAGPPVDNEQFF; CDR3 DNA: TGTGCCAGCAGTTTGTCTCGCCTAGCGGGACCGCCAGTGGACAATGAGCAGTTCTTC
J gene: TRBJ1-1; D gene: NA; clone size: once; V gene: TRBV2; CDR3 protein: CASSEFEGIMNTEAFF; CDR3 DNA: TGTGCCAGCAGTGAATTTGAGGGGATTATGAACACTGAAGCTTTCTTT
J gene: TRBJ1-1; D gene: NA; clone size: NA; V gene: TRBV18; CDR3 protein: CASSPSAENTEAFF; CDR3 DNA: TGTGCCAGCTCACCTTCGGCGGAGAACACTGAAGCTTTCTTT
J gene: TRBJ2-7; D gene: TRBD1; clone size: NA; V gene: TRBV5-4; CDR3 protein: CASSLQGASYEQYF; CDR3 DNA: TGTGCCAGCAGCTTGCAGGGGGCCTCCTACGAGCAGTACTTC
J gene: TRBJ2-5; D gene: NA; clone size: NA; V gene: TRBV27; CDR3 protein: CASRLLVSQETQYF; CDR3 DNA: TGTGCCAGCAGGCTTCTCGTTAGCCAAGAGACCCAGTACTTC
J gene: TRBJ2-7; D gene: NA; clone size: once; V gene: TRBV18; CDR3 protein: CASSPANSGSGEQYF; CDR3 DNA: TGTGCCAGCTCACCAGCGAACTCAGGATCGGGCGAGCAGTACTTC
J gene: TRBJ2-5; D gene: TRBD1; clone size: NA; V gene: TRBV5-1; CDR3 protein: CASSRSSGTGRQETQYF; CDR3 DNA: TGCGCCAGCAGCCGCTCCTCGGGGACAGGCCGCCAAGAGACCCAGTACTTC
J gene: TRBJ2-7; D gene: NA; clone size: NA; V gene: TRBV28; CDR3 protein: CASSSTGPAYEQYF; CDR3 DNA: TGTGCCAGCAGTTCCACAGGGCCTGCCTACGAGCAGTACTTC
J gene: TRBJ2-7; D gene: NA; clone size: NA; V gene: TRBV27; CDR3 protein: CASSFQRADYEQYF; CDR3 DNA: TGTGCCAGCAGTTTCCAGCGGGCGGATTACGAGCAGTACTTC
J gene: TRBJ1-2; D gene: TRBD1; clone size: NA; V gene: TRBV6-1; CDR3 protein: CASSVRGTGAFNYGYTF; CDR3 DNA: TGTGCCAGCAGTGTTCGAGGGACAGGGGCATTCAACTATGGCTACACCTTC
J gene: TRBJ2-7; D gene: TRBD1; clone size: once; V gene: TRBV2; CDR3 protein: CASNLDRGHEQYF; CDR3 DNA: TGTGCCAGCAACCTGGACAGGGGCCACGAGCAGTACTTC
J gene: TRBJ2-5; D gene: TRBD1; clone size: NA; V gene: TRBV19; CDR3 protein: CASSRERTGGLETQYF; CDR3 DNA: TGTGCCAGTAGTCGGGAACGGACAGGGGGCCTTGAGACCCAGTACTTC
J gene: TRBJ2-7; D gene: NA; clone size: NA; V gene: TRBV5-1; CDR3 protein: CASSQDSNSYEQYF; CDR3 DNA: TGCGCCAGCAGTCAGGACAGTAACTCCTACGAGCAGTACTTC
J gene: TRBJ2-1; D gene: TRBD2; clone size: NA; V gene: TRBV4-1; CDR3 protein: CAASRLASSYNEQFF; CDR3 DNA: TGCGCCGCGAGTCGACTAGCCAGCTCCTACAATGAGCAGTTCTTC
J gene: TRBJ1-1; D gene: NA; clone size: NA; V gene: TRBV7-8; CDR3 protein: CASSLGQPMNTEAFF; CDR3 DNA: TGTGCCAGCAGCCTCGGACAGCCCATGAACACTGAAGCTTTCTTT
J gene: TRBJ1-2; D gene: TRBD1; clone size: NA; V gene: TRBV5-6; CDR3 protein: CASSHRTGWYGYTF; CDR3 DNA: TGTGCCAGCAGCCATAGGACAGGGTGGTATGGCTACACCTTC
J gene: TRBJ1-6; D gene: NA; clone size: NA; V gene: TRBV11-3; CDR3 protein: CASSLDPVSPLHF; CDR3 DNA: TGTGCCAGCAGCTTAGATCCGGTTTCACCCCTCCACTTT
J gene: TRBJ2-7; D gene: TRBD2; clone size: NA; V gene: TRBV6-5; CDR3 protein: CASKTSVGYEQYF; CDR3 DNA: TGTGCCAGCAAGACTAGCGTCGGATACGAGCAGTACTTC
J gene: TRBJ2-2; D gene: TRBD1; clone size: NA; V gene: TRBV10-2; CDR3 protein: CASKRQGVTGELFF; CDR3 DNA: TGCGCCAGCAAGAGACAGGGGGTCACCGGGGAGCTGTTTTTT
J gene: TRBJ1-1; D gene: NA; clone size: few; V gene: TRBV6-5; CDR3 protein: CASREGEGGTEAFF; CDR3 DNA: TGTGCCAGCAGGGAGGGGGAGGGTGGGACTGAAGCTTTCTTT
J gene: TRBJ2-2; D gene: NA; clone size: NA; V gene: TRBV19; CDR3 protein: CASSEWAEPAGELFF; CDR3 DNA: TGTGCCAGTAGTGAGTGGGCAGAGCCCGCCGGGGAGCTGTTTTTT
J gene: TRBJ2-3; D gene: TRBD1; clone size: NA; V gene: TRBV5-4; CDR3 protein: CASRRTGQGTQYF; CDR3 DNA: TGTGCCAGCCGCAGGACAGGCCAGGGTACGCAGTATTTT
J gene: TRBJ2-7; D gene: TRBD1; clone size: NA; V gene: TRBV2; CDR3 protein: CASTGQGRNEQYF; CDR3 DNA: TGTGCCAGCACGGGACAGGGGCGGAACGAGCAGTACTTC